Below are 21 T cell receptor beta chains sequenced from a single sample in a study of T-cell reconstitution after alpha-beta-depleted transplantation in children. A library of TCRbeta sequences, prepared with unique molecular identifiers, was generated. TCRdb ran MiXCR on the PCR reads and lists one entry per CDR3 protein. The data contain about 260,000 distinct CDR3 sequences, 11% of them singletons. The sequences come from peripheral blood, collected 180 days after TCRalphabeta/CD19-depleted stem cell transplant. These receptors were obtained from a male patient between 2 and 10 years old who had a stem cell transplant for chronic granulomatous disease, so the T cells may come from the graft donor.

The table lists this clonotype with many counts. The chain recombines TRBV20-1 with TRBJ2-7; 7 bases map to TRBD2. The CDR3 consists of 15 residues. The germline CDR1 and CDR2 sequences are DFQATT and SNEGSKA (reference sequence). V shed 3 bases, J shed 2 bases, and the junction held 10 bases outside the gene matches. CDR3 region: CSASKPGGDPYEQYF. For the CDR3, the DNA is TGCAGTGCTAGCAAGCCTGGGGGGGACCCCTACGAGCAGTACTTC.

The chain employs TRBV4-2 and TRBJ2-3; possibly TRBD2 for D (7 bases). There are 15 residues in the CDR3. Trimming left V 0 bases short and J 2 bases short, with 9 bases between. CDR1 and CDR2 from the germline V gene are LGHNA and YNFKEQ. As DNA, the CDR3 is TGTGCCAGCAGCCAAGATCGGGGGGCCACAGATACGCAGTATTTT. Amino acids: CASSQDRGATDTQYF.

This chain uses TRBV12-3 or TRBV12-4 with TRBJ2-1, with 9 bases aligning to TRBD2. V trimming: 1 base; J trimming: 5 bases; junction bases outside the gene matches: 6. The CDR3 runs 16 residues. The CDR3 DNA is TGTGCCAGCAGTTTAGGGCTAGCGGGAATCCACAATGAGCAGTTCTTC. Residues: CASSLGLAGIHNEQFF.

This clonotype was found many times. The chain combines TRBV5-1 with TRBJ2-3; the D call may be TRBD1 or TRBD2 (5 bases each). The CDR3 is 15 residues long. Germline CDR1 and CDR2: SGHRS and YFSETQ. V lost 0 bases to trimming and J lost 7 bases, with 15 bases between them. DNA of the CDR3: TGCGCCAGCAGCTTGGGGGGGACGGGAACAAATACGCAGTATTTT. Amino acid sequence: CASSLGGTGTNTQYF.

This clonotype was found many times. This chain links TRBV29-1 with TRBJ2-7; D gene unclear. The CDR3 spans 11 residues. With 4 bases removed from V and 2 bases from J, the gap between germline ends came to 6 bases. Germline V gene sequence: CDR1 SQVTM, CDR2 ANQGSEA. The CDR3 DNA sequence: TGCAGCGTTGGATCCACCTACGAGCAGTACTTC. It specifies CSVGSTYEQYF.

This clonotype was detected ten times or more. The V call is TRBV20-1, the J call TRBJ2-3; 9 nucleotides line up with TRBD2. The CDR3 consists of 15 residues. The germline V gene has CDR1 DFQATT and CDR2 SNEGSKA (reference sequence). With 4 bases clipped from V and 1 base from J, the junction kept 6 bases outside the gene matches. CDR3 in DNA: TGCAGTGCTATACATAGCGGGAGTGGCACAGATACGCAGTATTTT. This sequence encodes CSAIHSGSGTDTQYF.

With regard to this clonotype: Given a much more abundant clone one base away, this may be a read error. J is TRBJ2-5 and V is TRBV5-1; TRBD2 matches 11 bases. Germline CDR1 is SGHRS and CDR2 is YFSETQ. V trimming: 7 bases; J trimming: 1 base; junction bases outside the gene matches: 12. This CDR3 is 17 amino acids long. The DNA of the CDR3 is TGCGCCAGCCGTGATCAACTAGCGGGAGAGCCCCAAGAGACCCAGTACTTC. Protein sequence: CASRDQLAGEPQETQYF.

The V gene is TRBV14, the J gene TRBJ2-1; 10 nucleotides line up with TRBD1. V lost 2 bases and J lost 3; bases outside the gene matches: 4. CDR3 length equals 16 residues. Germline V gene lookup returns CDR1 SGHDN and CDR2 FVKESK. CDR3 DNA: TGTGCCAGCAGCCAAACGGACAGGGGGGTCTACAATGAGCAGTTCTTC. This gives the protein CASSQTDRGVYNEQFF.

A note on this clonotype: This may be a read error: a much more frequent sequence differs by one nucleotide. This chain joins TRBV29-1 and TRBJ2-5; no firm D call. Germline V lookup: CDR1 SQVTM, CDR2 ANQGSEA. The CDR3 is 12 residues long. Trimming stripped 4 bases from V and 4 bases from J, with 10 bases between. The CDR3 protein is CSVVMVRETQYF. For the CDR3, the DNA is TGCAGCGTTGTAATGGTACGAGAGACCCAGTACTTC.

The CDR3 region is CASSGYLGTQYF. CDR3 DNA sequence: TGTGCCAGTAGTGGGTATTTAGGGACCCAGTACTTC. This chain connects TRBV19 to TRBJ2-5; D is unclear. There are 12 residues in the CDR3. Trimming took 5 bases from V and 7 from J, leaving 11 bases between them. Germline V gene sequence: CDR1 LNHDA, CDR2 SQIVND (reference sequence).

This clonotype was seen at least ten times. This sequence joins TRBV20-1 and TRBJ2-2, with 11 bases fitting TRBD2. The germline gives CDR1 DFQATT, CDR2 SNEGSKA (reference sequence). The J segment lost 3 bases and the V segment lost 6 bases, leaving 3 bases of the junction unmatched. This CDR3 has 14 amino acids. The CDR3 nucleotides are TGCAGTGCCCAACTAGCGGGAGACACCGGGGAGCTGTTTTTT. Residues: CSAQLAGDTGELFF.

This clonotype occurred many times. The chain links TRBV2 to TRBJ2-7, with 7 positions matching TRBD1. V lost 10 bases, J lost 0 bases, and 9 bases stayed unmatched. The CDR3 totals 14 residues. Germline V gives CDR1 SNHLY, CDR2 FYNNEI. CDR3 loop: CANKQGPSSYEQYF. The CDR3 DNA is TGTGCCAACAAACAGGGGCCGAGCTCCTACGAGCAGTACTTC.

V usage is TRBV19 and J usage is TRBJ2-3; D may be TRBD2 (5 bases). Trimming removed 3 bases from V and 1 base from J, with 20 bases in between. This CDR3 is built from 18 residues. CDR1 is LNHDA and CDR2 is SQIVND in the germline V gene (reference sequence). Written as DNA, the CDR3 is TGTGCCAGTAGTATGTTGAGGGCACCGGCGGCTCGCACAGATACGCAGTATTTT. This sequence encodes CASSMLRAPAARTDTQYF.

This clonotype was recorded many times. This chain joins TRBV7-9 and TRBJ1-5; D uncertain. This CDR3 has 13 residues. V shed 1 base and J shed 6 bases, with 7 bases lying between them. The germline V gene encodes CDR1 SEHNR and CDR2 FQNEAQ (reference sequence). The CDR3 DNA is TGTGCCAGCAGCTTAGGTAGAAGTCAGCCCCAGCATTTT. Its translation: CASSLGRSQPQHF.

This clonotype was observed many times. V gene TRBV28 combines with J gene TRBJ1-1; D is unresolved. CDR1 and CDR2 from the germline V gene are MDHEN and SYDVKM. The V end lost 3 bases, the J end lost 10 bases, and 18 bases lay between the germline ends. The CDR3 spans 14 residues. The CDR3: CASSFGDKSSVAFF. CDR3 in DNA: TGTGCCAGCAGTTTTGGAGACAAATCATCGGTAGCTTTCTTT.

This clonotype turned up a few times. The CDR3 nucleotides read TGTGCCAGCAGTCCGAGACACCCGACACAAGAGACCCAGTACTTC. Translated, it gives CASSPRHPTQETQYF. The V and J genes are TRBV27 and TRBJ2-5; no clear D. CDR3 length equals 15 residues. The germline CDR1 and CDR2 sequences are MNHEY and SMNVEV (reference sequence). The V end lost 5 bases, the J end lost 2 bases, and 15 bases lay between the germline ends.

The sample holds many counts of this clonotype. CDR3 nucleotides: TGCAGTGCCCCGGGACCCGCGGGAGATACGCAGTATTTT. Protein sequence: CSAPGPAGDTQYF. The chain recombines TRBV20-1 with TRBJ2-3; the D call may be TRBD1 or TRBD2 (5 bases each). This CDR3 has 13 residues. Germline loops: CDR1 DFQATT, CDR2 SNEGSKA (reference sequence). V lost 6 bases and J lost 5, with 15 bases in between.

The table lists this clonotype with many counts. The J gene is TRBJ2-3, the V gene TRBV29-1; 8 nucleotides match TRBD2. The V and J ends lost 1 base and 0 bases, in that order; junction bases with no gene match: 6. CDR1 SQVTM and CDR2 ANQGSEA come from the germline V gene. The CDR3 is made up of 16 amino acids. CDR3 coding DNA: TGCAGCGTTGAAGGACTACTAGCGGCTAGCACAGATACGCAGTATTTT. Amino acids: CSVEGLLAASTDTQYF.

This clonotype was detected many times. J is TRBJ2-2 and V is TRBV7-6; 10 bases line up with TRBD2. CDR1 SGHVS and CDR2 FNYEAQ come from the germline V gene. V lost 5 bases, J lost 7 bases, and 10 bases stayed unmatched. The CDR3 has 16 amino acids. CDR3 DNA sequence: TGTGCCAGCAGCGTACCTAGCGGGAGTCTTTTCGGGGAGCTGTTTTTT. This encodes CASSVPSGSLFGELFF.

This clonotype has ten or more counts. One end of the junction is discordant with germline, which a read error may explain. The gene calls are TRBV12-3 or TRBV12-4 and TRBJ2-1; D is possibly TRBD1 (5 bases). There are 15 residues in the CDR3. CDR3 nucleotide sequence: TGTGCCAGCAGCCCCCAGACAGCTACCTATAATGAGCAGTTCTTC. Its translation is CASSPQTATYNEQFF.

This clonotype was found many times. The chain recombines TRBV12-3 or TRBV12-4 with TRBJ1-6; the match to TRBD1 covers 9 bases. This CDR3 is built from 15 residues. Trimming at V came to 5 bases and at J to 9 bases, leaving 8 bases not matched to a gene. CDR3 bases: TGTGCCAGCAGTCCCCGGGACAGGGCCTCTTCACCCCTCCACTTT. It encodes CASSPRDRASSPLHF.